Listed below are T cell receptor beta chains from one sample, sequenced in a study of blood T cell repertoires in COVID-19. Clones were sequenced by immunoSEQ multiplex PCR, and TCRdb holds only the in-frame ones, with some missing. Of 200,000 to 250,000 clones in the sample, approximately 83% were seen once. Sequencing input: peripheral blood. These receptors were obtained from an elderly man with acute or convalescent COVID-19. Both conserved end residues are part of each CDR3. A D gene is named only where the DNA matches it firmly. Clone size, where shown, is once, few, many, or a class for clones that have expanded.

>TRBV6-5|TRBJ2-7|TRBD1|NA
CATSTGYEQYF
TGTGCCACCTCGACAGGGTACGAGCAGTACTTC
>TRBV5-4|TRBJ1-4|NA|NA
CASSYQQGGEKLFF
TGTGCCAGCAGCTACCAGCAGGGTGGTGAAAAACTGTTTTTT
>TRBV5-1|TRBJ1-4|NA|once
CASSDGRITNEKLFF
TGCGCCAGCAGCGATGGCAGGATTACTAATGAAAAACTGTTTTTT
>TRBV24-1|TRBJ2-2|NA|NA
CATSLPGLGGPGELFF
TGTGCCACCAGTTTACCCGGGCTGGGAGGCCCCGGGGAGCTGTTTTTT
>TRBV24-1|TRBJ2-3|NA|once
CATSDFGTDTQYF
TGTGCCACCAGTGATTTCGGGACAGATACGCAGTATTTT
>TRBV2|TRBJ2-7|TRBD1|NA
CASTDRDNYEQYF
TGTGCCAGCACTGACAGGGACAATTACGAGCAGTACTTC
>TRBV19|TRBJ1-1|TRBD1|NA
CASSTPPLSPRGRTEAFF
TGTGCCAGTAGCACCCCACCACTCTCTCCCAGGGGGCGTACTGAAGCTTTCTTT
>TRBV3-1/TRBV3-2|TRBJ1-6|NA|NA
CASSQEVAAVNSPLHF
TGTGCCAGCAGCCAAGAGGTTGCGGCAGTAAATTCACCCCTCCACTTT
>TRBV19|TRBJ2-7|TRBD1|NA
CASSIDPDRGFYEQYF
TGTGCCAGTAGTATAGATCCGGACAGGGGATTCTACGAGCAGTACTTC
>TRBV24-1|TRBJ2-7|NA|NA
CATSDMWSKWYF
TGTGCCACCAGTGATATGTGGAGTAAGTGGTACTTC
>TRBV5-1|TRBJ2-5|TRBD2|NA
CASREDQETQYF
TGCGCCAGCCGGGAGGACCAAGAGACCCAGTACTTC
>TRBV5-1|TRBJ2-2|NA|NA
CASSLRRTNTGELFF
TGCGCCAGCAGCTTGAGGCGGACGAACACCGGGGAGCTGTTTTTT
>TRBV6-6|TRBJ1-1|NA|NA
CASSYSRDQGGAFF
TGTGCCAGCAGTTACTCGCGGGACCAAGGAGGAGCTTTCTTT